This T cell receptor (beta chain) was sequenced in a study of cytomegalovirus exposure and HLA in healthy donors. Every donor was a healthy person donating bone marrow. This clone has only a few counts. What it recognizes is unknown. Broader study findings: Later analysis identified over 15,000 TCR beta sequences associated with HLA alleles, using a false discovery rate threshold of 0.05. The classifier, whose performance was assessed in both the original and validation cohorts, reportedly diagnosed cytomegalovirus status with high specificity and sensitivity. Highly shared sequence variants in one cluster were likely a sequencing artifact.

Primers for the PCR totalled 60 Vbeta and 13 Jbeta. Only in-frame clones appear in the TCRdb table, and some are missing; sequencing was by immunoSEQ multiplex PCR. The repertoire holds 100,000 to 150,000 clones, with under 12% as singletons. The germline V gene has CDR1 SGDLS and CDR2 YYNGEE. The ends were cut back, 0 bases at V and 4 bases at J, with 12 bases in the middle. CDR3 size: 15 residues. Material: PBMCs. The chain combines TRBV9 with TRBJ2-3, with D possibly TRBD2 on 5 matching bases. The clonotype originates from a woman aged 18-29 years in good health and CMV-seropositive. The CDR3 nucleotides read TGTGCCAGCAGCGTAGCCCTAGCTGGGGCAGATACGCAGTATTTT. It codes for CASSVALAGADTQYF.